A single sample is the source of the 21 T cell receptor beta chains below, sequenced in a study of technical replicates of blood from several donors. TCRdb's copy holds only in-frame clones and misses some; the assay was immunoSEQ multiplex PCR. The profile covers 75,000 to 95,000 clones, with around 89% appearing a single time and approximately 0.41% taken by the ten largest. The sample taken for sequencing was T cells isolated from PBMCs. These TCRs come from a human donor in good health.

The CDR3 protein is CASSYSDRIYGYTF. CDR3 in DNA: TGTGCCAGCAGTTATTCAGACAGAATCTATGGCTACACCTTC. The V and J genes are TRBV6-6 and TRBJ1-2; D is possibly TRBD1 (5 bases). Trimming cost V 3 bases and J 4 bases, with 12 bases left between them. CDR3 length: 14 residues. Germline CDR1 is MNHNY and CDR2 is SVGAGI (reference sequence).

The rearrangement links TRBV2 to TRBJ2-5; weak D call: TRBD2 (6 bases). Germline lookup yields CDR1 SNHLY and CDR2 FYNNEI. Trimming removed 1 base at V and 5 bases at J, with 14 bases between. This CDR3 has 15 amino acids. The CDR3 here is CASSEEGGLLETQYF. The DNA for the CDR3 is TGTGCCAGCAGTGAAGAAGGAGGGCTGTTGGAGACCCAGTACTTC.

The chain is built from TRBV6-6 and TRBJ1-5; D might be TRBD1 (5 bases). The CDR3 length is 15 residues. V lost 5 bases and J 5 bases, leaving 16 bases between the germline ends. Germline assignment: CDR1 MNHNY and CDR2 SVGAGI (reference sequence). The CDR3 is CASSTPLGDYQPQHF. CDR3 DNA: TGTGCCAGCAGTACACCCCTGGGGGACTATCAGCCCCAGCATTTT.

The chain links TRBV5-6 to TRBJ2-5; 8 bases line up with TRBD1. The CDR3 covers 17 residues. The germline V gene encodes CDR1 SGHDT and CDR2 YYEEEE. Trimming removed 3 bases from V and 4 bases from J; junction bases left unmatched: 14. The CDR3 spells CASSSRRVRGPGETQYF. The CDR3 coding sequence is TGTGCCAGCAGCTCCCGACGAGTCAGGGGGCCAGGAGAGACCCAGTACTTC.

The chain combines TRBV15 with TRBJ1-3, with D uncertain. Trimming pared 0 bases from V and 4 bases from J, leaving 10 bases between. CDR3 length: 15 residues. CDR1 LNHNV and CDR2 YYDKDF come from the germline V gene (reference sequence). CDR3 in DNA: TGTGCCACCAGCAGAGATAACACACCAGGAAACACCATATATTTT. It specifies CATSRDNTPGNTIYF.

V is TRBV5-1 and J is TRBJ1-2, with 7 nucleotides matching TRBD1. This CDR3 has 14 residues. Per the germline V gene, CDR1 is SGHRS and CDR2 is YFSETQ. Losses at the gene ends were 4 bases for V and 0 bases for J; bases not matched to a gene: 3. CDR3 residues: CASSGGTANYGYTF. The DNA for the CDR3 is TGCGCCAGCAGCGGGGGGACAGCTAACTATGGCTACACCTTC.

The V and J genes are TRBV25-1 and TRBJ1-2; D is unresolved. The V end lost 0 bases, the J end lost 4 bases, and 6 bases lay between the germline ends. This CDR3 contains 13 residues. The germline CDR1 and CDR2 sequences are MGHDK and SYGVNS. The CDR3 protein is CASSEYSGYGYTF. The DNA for the CDR3 is TGTGCCAGCAGTGAATATAGTGGCTATGGCTACACCTTC.

This sequence joins TRBV7-8 and TRBJ2-7, with D possibly being TRBD2 (6 bases). Germline CDR1 SGHVS, CDR2 FQNEAQ. There are 16 residues in the CDR3. Trimming took 4 bases from V and 3 from J, leaving 19 bases between them. The CDR3 here is CASSSPWIAEVYEQYF. The CDR3 DNA reads TGTGCCAGCAGCTCCCCGTGGATAGCGGAGGTCTACGAGCAGTACTTC.

This clone has just one count. The chain is built from TRBV29-1 and TRBJ2-3; D is uncertain. CDR3 length: 14 amino acids. Between the trimmed V and J ends, which lost 4 bases and 5 bases, there was a span of 16 bases. Germline CDR1 SQVTM, CDR2 ANQGSEA. Here the CDR3 DNA reads TGCAGCGTTGGTTTTCGCCAGGTTGGAGATACGCAGTATTTT. Its protein product is CSVGFRQVGDTQYF.

This sequence joins TRBV5-4 and TRBJ2-7, with D perhaps TRBD1 (6 bases). Germline V gene data show CDR1 as SGHNT and CDR2 as YYREEE (reference sequence). The V end lost 5 bases, the J end lost 0 bases, and 15 bases lay between the germline ends. This CDR3 contains 15 residues. The CDR3 is CASRATRDISYEQYF. For the CDR3, the DNA is TGTGCCAGCAGGGCGACCCGGGACATCTCCTACGAGCAGTACTTC.

The chain has TRBV27 and TRBJ2-1; D perhaps matches TRBD1 (5 bases). The germline CDR1 and CDR2 sequences are MNHEY and SMNVEV (reference sequence). The CDR3 is made up of 15 amino acids. Trimming shortened V by 3 bases and J by 0 bases, and 9 bases separated the two germline ends. Here the CDR3 DNA reads TGTGCCAGCAGTTTCACAGGTAGCTCCTACAATGAGCAGTTCTTC. It encodes CASSFTGSSYNEQFF.

The V gene is TRBV5-5, the J gene TRBJ2-1; 12 positions match TRBD2. The V gene's germline CDR1 is SGHKS and CDR2 YYEKEE (reference sequence). This CDR3 has 16 residues. J lost 5 bases, V lost 0 bases, and 3 bases had no gene match. The CDR3 is CASSLGTSGANNEQFF. The DNA of the CDR3 is TGTGCCAGCAGCTTGGGGACTAGCGGGGCTAACAATGAGCAGTTCTTC.

The count of this clone is one. The chain links TRBV6-5 to TRBJ1-6; D unresolved. The V gene lost 5 bases and the J gene lost 6 bases, with 8 bases spanning the gap. Germline V gene lookup returns CDR1 MNHEY and CDR2 SVGAGI. The CDR3 contains 13 residues. The DNA for the CDR3 is TGTGCCAGCAGTACAACCCCTAATTCACCCCTCCACTTT. It yields the protein CASSTTPNSPLHF.

The V call is TRBV5-4, the J call TRBJ2-2, with 7 bases that match TRBD1. Losses at the gene ends were 3 bases for V and 5 bases for J; bases not matched to a gene: 10. Germline values: CDR1 SGHNT, CDR2 YYREEE (reference sequence). This CDR3 comprises 16 residues. CDR3 nucleotides: TGTGCCAGCAGCTCCGGGACAGTAATGAGTACCGGGGAGCTGTTTTTT. Translation: CASSSGTVMSTGELFF.

This clone has only a few counts. This sequence joins TRBV7-3 and TRBJ2-3; a weak D match, TRBD2 (6 bases). The CDR3 has 12 residues. Per the germline V gene, CDR1 is SGHTA and CDR2 is FQGTGA. Trimming pared 2 bases from V and 8 bases from J, leaving 8 bases between. The CDR3 here is CASSLPGGTQYF. DNA of the CDR3: TGTGCCAGCAGCTTACCCGGGGGTACGCAGTATTTT.

The chain couples TRBV19 to TRBJ1-3; TRBD1 might be the D (5 bases). The ends were cut back, 7 bases at V and 8 bases at J, with 15 bases in the middle. The CDR3 runs 13 residues. Germline CDR1 and CDR2: LNHDA and SQIVND (reference sequence). CDR3 coding DNA: TGTGCCAGTAAATCTCGGGGGACGGACACCATATATTTT. It encodes CASKSRGTDTIYF.

This sequence joins TRBV28 and TRBJ2-3; D is unresolved. Germline CDR1 MDHEN, CDR2 SYDVKM. CDR3 size: 12 residues. V lost 7 bases to trimming and J lost 11 bases, with 16 bases between them. In DNA, the CDR3 is TGTGCCAGCAAGGAGTTTTTAGAAGAGCAGTATTTT. It translates to CASKEFLEEQYF.

The chain couples TRBV7-3 to TRBJ1-2; TRBD1 is a possible D gene (6 bases). V was trimmed by 4 bases and J by 0 bases, leaving 15 bases between them. Germline lookup yields CDR1 SGHTA and CDR2 FQGTGA. This CDR3 spans 16 amino acids. CDR3 protein: CASSSGPGGPNYGYTF. Written as DNA, the CDR3 is TGTGCCAGCAGCTCCGGCCCGGGGGGCCCTAACTATGGCTACACCTTC.

For the CDR3, the DNA is TGTGCCAGCAGCTTGTCTGGGGGCGGTGAAAAACTGTTTTTT. Translating gives CASSLSGGGEKLFF. The rearrangement joins TRBV5-4 to TRBJ1-4; weak D call: TRBD1 (6 bases). The length of the CDR3 is 14 residues. Germline V gene data show CDR1 as SGHNT and CDR2 as YYREEE (reference sequence). V was clipped by 1 base and J by 7 bases, with 11 bases between them.

The rearrangement uses TRBV11-3 and TRBJ2-3; D remains ambiguous. From germline, CDR1 is SGHNT and CDR2 YENEEA. Trimming removed 1 base from V and 2 bases from J, with 10 bases in between. This CDR3 has 15 amino acids. The CDR3 nucleotides are TGTGCCAGCAGCTTAGCCGCGTTCCCCACAGATACGCAGTATTTT. As protein: CASSLAAFPTDTQYF.

The chain joins TRBV27 to TRBJ1-2; D possibly corresponds to TRBD1 (6 bases). The CDR3 has 15 residues. Germline CDR1 MNHEY, CDR2 SMNVEV (reference sequence). V was pared by 6 bases and J by 0 bases, with 14 bases between. This CDR3 is CASRPITGPNYGYTF. The CDR3 region has the DNA TGTGCCAGCAGACCGATCACAGGGCCTAACTATGGCTACACCTTC.